Following are 16 T cell receptor beta chains from one sample sequenced in a study of cytomegalovirus exposure and HLA in healthy donors. This table comes from immunoSEQ multiplex PCR, and its TCRdb copy is limited to in-frame clones, with some not included. The top ten clones hold about 3.1% of a sample with around 150,000 clones, about 89% of them seen once. The sequencing sample was made of PBMCs. The receptors stem from a woman under 30 in good health and CMV-seropositive.

V is TRBV11-2 and J is TRBJ2-7; 8 nucleotides agree with TRBD2. V was pared by 0 bases and J by 2 bases, with 9 bases of the junction left unmatched. This CDR3 region has 17 residues. Germline V CDR1 and CDR2: SGHAT, FQNNGV. CDR3 sequence (DNA): TGTGCCAGCAGCTTAGAGTCACTAGCGGCAAACGCCTACGAGCAGTACTTC. Its protein product is CASSLESLAANAYEQYF.

This chain uses TRBV7-8 with TRBJ1-5; D is uncertain. The germline gives CDR1 SGHVS, CDR2 FQNEAQ. This CDR3 comprises 15 residues. V was clipped by 5 bases and J by 5 bases, with 16 bases between them. In DNA form, the CDR3 reads TGTGCCAGCAGCCCTCCGGGAGCAAAAGATCAGCCCCAGCATTTT. Residues: CASSPPGAKDQPQHF.

The gene calls are TRBV5-1 and TRBJ1-2; a weak D match, TRBD1 (6 bases). The CDR3 is 15 amino acids. Trimming removed 0 bases from V and 7 bases from J, with 16 bases in between. Germline V gene sequence: CDR1 SGHRS, CDR2 YFSETQ. The CDR3 protein is CASSLVGAGALGYTF. CDR3 DNA: TGCGCCAGCAGCTTGGTCGGGGCAGGGGCTCTTGGCTACACCTTC. The full variable domain, in which reference TRBV5-1 and TRBJ1-2 provide the parts outside the CDR3, is KAGVTQTPRYLIKTRGQQVTLSCSPISGHRSVSWYQQTPGQGLQFLFEYFSETQRNKGNFPGRFSGRQFSNSRSEMNVSTLELGDSALYLCASSLVGAGALGYTFGSGTRLTVV.

The chain links TRBV19 to TRBJ2-1; 12 bases match TRBD2. V gave up 5 bases and J gave up 0 bases; unmatched junction bases: 11. CDR1 and CDR2 from the germline V gene are LNHDA and SQIVND (reference sequence). This CDR3 region has 19 residues. In nucleotides, the CDR3 is TGTGCCAGTAGTGCCCCATGGGGACTAGCGGGTCGCTCCTACAATGAGCAGTTCTTC. This encodes CASSAPWGLAGRSYNEQFF.

The rearrangement uses TRBV18 and TRBJ2-5; 9 positions match TRBD1. The J segment lost 0 bases and the V segment lost 6 bases, leaving 11 bases of the junction unmatched. Looked up from germline, CDR1 is KGHSH and CDR2 is LQKENI. This CDR3 spans 17 amino acids. The CDR3 spells CASSSTGGDFNQETQYF. The CDR3 bases are TGTGCCAGCTCGTCTACAGGGGGCGACTTCAACCAAGAGACCCAGTACTTC.

J is TRBJ1-5 and V is TRBV29-1, with TRBD1 identical over 7 bases. The CDR3 has 13 amino acids. Trimming at V came to 4 bases and at J to 5 bases, leaving 5 bases not matched to a gene. The germline V gene has CDR1 SQVTM and CDR2 ANQGSEA. CDR3 sequence reads: CSVVEGAHQPQHF. The CDR3 nucleotides are TGCAGCGTTGTCGAGGGGGCTCATCAGCCCCAGCATTTT.

The V and J genes are TRBV2 and TRBJ1-4, with D unclear. V gave up 2 bases and J gave up 5 bases, with 6 bases separating them. The CDR3 extends over 13 amino acids. Germline V CDR1 and CDR2: SNHLY, FYNNEI. CDR3 nucleotides: TGTGCCAGCAGTGAACGGGGAAATGAAAAACTGTTTTTT. Amino acid sequence: CASSERGNEKLFF.

The rearrangement links TRBV5-4 to TRBJ2-2; D ambiguous. The germline V and J ends were trimmed by 0 bases and 7 bases, with 10 bases remaining between them. The CDR3 spans 14 residues. The germline V gene encodes CDR1 SGHNT and CDR2 YYREEE (reference sequence). The CDR3 DNA follows: TGTGCCAGCAGCTTGGAGTGGGCGCGCGGGGAGCTGTTTTTT. This encodes CASSLEWARGELFF.

The chain is built from TRBV30 and TRBJ2-6; D unclear. Trimming stripped 2 bases from V and 0 bases from J, with 8 bases between. The CDR3 is 15 residues long. Germline CDR1 GTSNPN, CDR2 SVGIG (reference sequence). DNA of the CDR3: TGTGCCTGGAGTCGCATCGGCTCTGGGGCCAACGTCCTGACTTTC. This gives the protein CAWSRIGSGANVLTF.

V and J are TRBV28 and TRBJ1-5, with a possible D match to TRBD1 (6 bases). V lost 4 bases and J 7 bases, leaving 17 bases between the germline ends. This CDR3 is built from 15 residues. Germline values: CDR1 MDHEN, CDR2 SYDVKM. The CDR3 nucleotides are TGTGCCAGCAGTTACATTGACAGGTCCGGGCAGCCCCAGCATTTT. This codes for CASSYIDRSGQPQHF.

The J gene is TRBJ2-7, the V gene TRBV29-1; a weak D match, TRBD2 (5 bases). The CDR3 loop spans 11 amino acids. Germline loops: CDR1 SQVTM, CDR2 ANQGSEA. V was trimmed by 7 bases and J by 1 base, leaving 8 bases between them. The CDR3 protein is CSGGSSYEQYF. CDR3 in DNA: TGCAGCGGAGGGTCGTCCTACGAGCAGTACTTC.

Remarks on this clone: A junction end diverges from the germline sequence, so it may reflect a read error. The V call is TRBV4-1, the J call TRBJ2-1, with 7 nucleotides matching TRBD2. The CDR3 has 15 amino acids. The germline V gene encodes CDR1 MGHRA and CDR2 YSYEKL. The CDR3 DNA sequence: TGCGCCAGCAGTCAAGGGGACTACCTAAGCAATGAGCAGTTCTTC. It is translated as CASSQGDYLSNEQFF.

The CDR3: CASSRGQGPSYEQYF. DNA of the CDR3: TGCGCCAGCAGCCGTGGACAGGGGCCGTCCTACGAGCAGTACTTC. The chain has TRBV4-1 and TRBJ2-7; 9 bases map to TRBD1. Germline V CDR1 and CDR2: MGHRA, YSYEKL. This CDR3 region has 15 residues. Trimming removed 4 bases from V and 1 base from J; junction bases left unmatched: 5.

A remark on this clone: At one end, the junction sequence differs from germline, possibly due to a read error. V is TRBV4-2 and J is TRBJ2-2; D gene uncertain. The CDR3 consists of 16 residues. Germline CDR1 reads LGHNA; CDR2 reads YNFKEQ. The CDR3 region has the DNA TGTGCCAGCAGTCAAGTAGAGCTGCTTATGTCCGGGGAGCTGTTTTTT. The encoded protein is CASSQVELLMSGELFF.

The chain employs TRBV21-1 and TRBJ2-1; TRBD2, the D gene given by the table, was not confirmed from the DNA. TRBV21-1 is deemed a pseudogene. This CDR3 has 18 amino acids. CDR3 coding DNA: TGTGCCAGCAGCAAGGGGGGTAGACTAGCGGGAGGGTACAATGAGCAGTTCTTC. This sequence encodes CASSKGGRLAGGYNEQFF.

This clone was recorded a few times. The DNA of the CDR3 is TGTGCCAGCAGTTTTACCCGGAGGGGCGGGAAGGAAGAGCAGTACTTC. Translated: CASSFTRRGGKEEQYF. V is TRBV28 and J is TRBJ2-7; tentatively, D is TRBD2 (6 bases). CDR1 is MDHEN and CDR2 is SYDVKM in the germline V gene. The CDR3 consists of 16 residues. Trimming shortened V by 3 bases and J by 7 bases, and 22 bases separated the two germline ends.